What follows are 24 T cell receptor beta chains derived from one specimen sequenced in a study of siplizumab effects on memory and regulatory T cells (dated by TCRdb to the late 2010s). Libraries were built with the immunoSEQ multiplex PCR assay. Held by TCRdb, this immuneACCESS table contains in-frame sequences only and omits some clones. Under half of the omission traces to an unresolved V gene where checked; the cause of the rest is unknown. In this sample the table shows tens of thousands of clones, about 90% of which occur a single time. Jointly, the top ten make up more than 1.5% of the sample. Sequencing was done on a sample of Tregs sorted from blood. Receptor source: a human donor in good health.

This clone appeared a single time. The rearrangement joins TRBV6-5 to TRBJ2-4; the match to TRBD1 covers 9 bases. The germline V gene has CDR1 MNHEY and CDR2 SVGAGI. CDR3 length equals 15 residues. V was clipped by 4 bases and J by 7 bases; unmatched bases: 8. Here the CDR3 reads CASSSPGTGTNIQYF. The DNA of the CDR3 is TGTGCCAGCAGTTCGCCCGGGACAGGGACGAACATTCAGTACTTC.

The CDR3 region has the DNA TGTGCCAGCAGCTTGGGCGGCAGGATGAAAGAGACCCAGTACTTC. Protein sequence: CASSLGGRMKETQYF. The genes are TRBV5-4 and TRBJ2-5, with D hard to call. The germline V gene encodes CDR1 SGHNT and CDR2 YYREEE (reference sequence). The V end was cut by 0 bases, the J end by 3 bases, with 12 bases between. This CDR3 comprises 15 residues.

The CDR3: CASSSSGRAHTGELFF. The DNA of the CDR3 is TGTGCCAGCAGCTCTAGCGGGAGGGCCCACACCGGGGAGCTGTTTTTT. The rearrangement joins TRBV7-9 to TRBJ2-2; TRBD2 matches 12 bases. The CDR3 length is 16 residues. The germline gives CDR1 SEHNR, CDR2 FQNEAQ (reference sequence). Trimming at V came to 4 bases and at J to 3 bases, leaving 3 bases not matched to a gene.

V usage is TRBV6-4 and J usage is TRBJ1-1; D is unclear. Germline V gene lookup returns CDR1 MRHNA and CDR2 SNTAGT. CDR3 length: 15 residues. V lost 10 bases and J 3 bases, leaving 21 bases between the germline ends. The CDR3 sequence: CAILIRKRVDTEAFF. For the CDR3, the DNA is TGTGCCATCCTGATTCGGAAGAGGGTCGACACTGAAGCTTTCTTT.

The chain is built from TRBV7-2 and TRBJ2-7; D is ambiguous. Between the trimmed V and J ends, which lost 3 bases and 2 bases, there was a span of 11 bases. The CDR3 runs to 14 residues. Germline V lookup: CDR1 SGHTA, CDR2 FQGNSA. CDR3 region: CASSLVGGPYEQYF. The CDR3 bases are TGTGCCAGCAGCTTGGTGGGTGGACCCTACGAGCAGTACTTC.

The V call is TRBV18, the J call TRBJ1-1; D remains unclear. This CDR3 contains 13 residues. V gave up 3 bases and J gave up 6 bases, with 11 bases separating them. From germline, CDR1 is KGHSH and CDR2 LQKENI. The CDR3 nucleotides are TGTGCCAGCTCACCTGTTTTAAATGCTGAAGCTTTCTTT. It translates to CASSPVLNAEAFF.

The rearrangement links TRBV6-1 to TRBJ1-5; D might be TRBD1 (5 bases). V was cut by 1 base and J by 9 bases, with 10 bases left in between. Germline values: CDR1 MNHNS, CDR2 SASEGT. The length of the CDR3 is 13 residues. The CDR3: CASSEGGQRPQHF. In DNA, the CDR3 is TGTGCCAGCAGTGAAGGGGGCCAAAGGCCCCAGCATTTT.

The chain's CDR3 is CASSIGRRTGNTGELFF. CDR3 DNA: TGTGCCAGTAGTATTGGTCGGCGGACAGGGAACACCGGGGAGCTGTTTTTT. This chain links TRBV19 with TRBJ2-2; the match to TRBD1 covers 7 bases. CDR1 is LNHDA and CDR2 is SQIVND in the germline V gene (reference sequence). This CDR3 has 17 amino acids. V trimming: 3 bases; J trimming: 1 base; junction bases outside the gene matches: 8.

This clone was detected only a few times. The V gene is TRBV30, the J gene TRBJ1-1; D remains ambiguous. Germline V gene lookup returns CDR1 GTSNPN and CDR2 SVGIG (reference sequence). The CDR3 totals 11 residues. The germline V and J ends were trimmed by 5 bases and 2 bases, with 6 bases remaining between them. CDR3 in amino acids: CAWGYNTEAFF. CDR3 sequence (DNA): TGTGCCTGGGGCTATAACACTGAAGCTTTCTTT.

This chain uses TRBV30 with TRBJ1-1; D is uncertain. V was pared by 2 bases and J by 0 bases, with 13 bases between. The CDR3 is made up of 15 amino acids. Germline CDR1 and CDR2: GTSNPN and SVGIG (reference sequence). The CDR3 here is CAWSRVGRMNTEAFF. The CDR3 coding sequence is TGTGCCTGGAGTCGGGTAGGGAGGATGAACACTGAAGCTTTCTTT. Variable domain in full (rest from reference TRBV30 and TRBJ1-1): SQTIHQWPATLVQPVGSPLSLECTVEGTSNPNLYWYRQAAGRGLQLLFYSVGIGQISSEVPQNLSASRPQDRQFILSSKKLLLSDSGFYLCAWSRVGRMNTEAFFGQGTRLTVV.

The rearrangement joins TRBV5-6 to TRBJ2-5; 12 positions match TRBD2. The J call could be wrong; TRBJ2-7 is a better fit for the DNA end. Germline V CDR1 and CDR2: SGHDT, YYEEEE. The CDR3 has 16 residues. This chain's CDR3 is CASSPFRLAGAYEQYF. In nucleotides, the CDR3 is TGTGCCAGCAGCCCCTTCCGACTAGCGGGAGCCTACGAGCAGTACTTC.

The V call is TRBV5-8, the J call TRBJ2-7; a weak D match, TRBD1 (5 bases). The CDR3 contains 13 residues. Looked up from germline, CDR1 is SGHTS and CDR2 is YDEGEE. The V end lost 7 bases, the J end lost 9 bases, and 20 bases lay between the germline ends. The CDR3 reads CASWIRTMGPQYF. CDR3 nucleotides: TGTGCCAGCTGGATCCGAACCATGGGGCCGCAGTACTTC.

This clone turned up a few times. V usage is TRBV6-6 and J usage is TRBJ2-3; 7 bases match TRBD1. V lost 5 bases and J lost 2; bases outside the gene matches: 4. Per germline, CDR1 MNHNY and CDR2 SVGAGI (reference sequence). The CDR3 covers 14 residues. Here the CDR3 DNA reads TGTGCCAGCAGTCCCGACAGGGACACAGATACGCAGTATTTT. This translates into CASSPDRDTDTQYF.

The CDR3 is CASTKRENYGYTF. The CDR3 region has the DNA TGTGCCAGCACCAAGCGGGAAAACTATGGCTACACCTTC. This chain joins TRBV6-6 and TRBJ1-2; D unclear. The CDR3 length is 13 residues. Germline V gene sequence: CDR1 MNHNY, CDR2 SVGAGI (reference sequence). V lost 7 bases and J 2 bases, leaving 11 bases between the germline ends.

V gene TRBV5-4 combines with J gene TRBJ2-6, with unresolved D. Germline lookup yields CDR1 SGHNT and CDR2 YYREEE (reference sequence). CDR3 size: 13 residues. V lost 0 bases and J lost 2, with 0 bases in between. CDR3 loop: CASSLAGANVLTF. The CDR3 DNA sequence: TGTGCCAGCAGCTTGGCTGGGGCCAACGTCCTGACTTTC.

V is TRBV6-5 and J is TRBJ2-7; D may correspond to TRBD1 or TRBD2 (5 bases each). Per the germline V gene, CDR1 is MNHEY and CDR2 is SVGAGI. This CDR3 comprises 14 residues. The ends were cut back, 4 bases at V and 2 bases at J, with 12 bases in the middle. CDR3 sequence: CASSSRDRTYEQYF. Here the CDR3 DNA reads TGTGCCAGCAGTTCCCGGGACCGAACCTACGAGCAGTACTTC.

The rearrangement joins TRBV2 to TRBJ1-1, with a possible D match to TRBD1 (5 bases). The CDR3 loop spans 15 amino acids. V was cut by 6 bases and J by 0 bases, with 14 bases left in between. Germline CDR1 is SNHLY and CDR2 is FYNNEI. CDR3 amino acids: CASRMQGQMNTEAFF. The CDR3 DNA sequence: TGTGCCAGCAGGATGCAGGGTCAGATGAACACTGAAGCTTTCTTT.

This chain connects TRBV5-4 to TRBJ1-1, with TRBD1 matching 8 bases. The CDR3 covers 14 residues. V was clipped by 5 bases and J by 3 bases; unmatched bases: 6. CDR1 and CDR2 from the germline V gene are SGHNT and YYREEE (reference sequence). In nucleotides, the CDR3 is TGTGCCAGCAGGGGACTACAGGGGGACACTGAAGCTTTCTTT. This codes for CASRGLQGDTEAFF.

The chain joins TRBV5-4 to TRBJ2-3, with TRBD2 identical over 15 bases. The CDR3 spans 17 residues. Trimming removed 2 bases from V and 6 bases from J; junction bases left unmatched: 7. Germline V CDR1 and CDR2: SGHNT, YYREEE (reference sequence). The CDR3 nucleotides are TGTGCCAGCAGCTTCCGGACTAGCGGGAGGGCCAGTGATACGCAGTATTTT. This codes for CASSFRTSGRASDTQYF.

This sequence joins TRBV19 and TRBJ1-3; D not certain. The germline V and J ends were trimmed by 3 bases and 1 base, with 13 bases remaining between them. CDR1 and CDR2 (germline): LNHDA, SQIVND (reference sequence). This CDR3 is built from 16 residues. This CDR3 reads CASSIGRDLSGNTIYF. The CDR3 bases are TGTGCCAGTAGTATCGGCCGTGATCTATCTGGAAACACCATATATTTT. Looking up the rest from reference TRBV19 and TRBJ1-3 gives the full variable domain: DGGITQSPKYLFRKEGQNVTLSCEQNLNHDAMYWYRQDPGQGLRLIYYSQIVNDFQKGDIAEGYSVSREKKESFPLTVTSAQKNPTAFYLCASSIGRDLSGNTIYFGEGSWLTVV.

The CDR3 loop is CASKTSGRQDTEAFF. For the CDR3, the DNA is TGTGCCAGTAAAACCTCAGGTCGGCAAGACACTGAAGCTTTCTTT. V and J are TRBV19 and TRBJ1-1; D remains ambiguous. CDR3 length: 15 amino acids. Germline-derived CDR1 and CDR2 are LNHDA and SQIVND (reference sequence). The V end lost 7 bases, the J end lost 3 bases, and 18 bases lay between the germline ends.

This chain connects TRBV25-1 to TRBJ1-6; D is unclear. This CDR3 region has 13 residues. CDR1 is MGHDK, CDR2 SYGVNS, per germline. V dropped 1 base and J dropped 11 bases, with 9 bases sitting between them. In DNA form, the CDR3 reads TGTGCCAGCAGTGAATTTGGCCCAACACCCCTCCACTTT. Its protein product is CASSEFGPTPLHF.

This rearrangement joins TRBV18 to TRBJ1-3; D gene unclear. Per germline, CDR1 KGHSH and CDR2 LQKENI. Trimming took off 0 bases at V and 5 bases at J, with 11 bases between the two ends. The CDR3 spans 15 residues. The CDR3 DNA is TGTGCCAGCTCACCACCTAGCCAGCCCAGAAACACCATATATTTT. Translating gives CASSPPSQPRNTIYF. Combining the CDR3 with reference TRBV18 and TRBJ1-3 gives the whole variable domain NAGVMQNPRHLVRRRGQEARLRCSPMKGHSHVYWYRQLPEEGLKFMVYLQKENIIDESGMPKERFSAEFPKEGPSILRIQQVVRGDSAAYFCASSPPSQPRNTIYFGEGSWLTVV.

The V call is TRBV6-5, the J call TRBJ2-7; D might be TRBD1 or TRBD2, each matching 5 bases. V gave up 7 bases and J gave up 4 bases, with 20 bases separating them. Germline V gene lookup returns CDR1 MNHEY and CDR2 SVGAGI. The CDR3 is 15 residues long. The CDR3 here is CASTPVGTGRYEQYF. CDR3 in DNA: TGTGCCAGCACCCCCGTAGGTACGGGACGGTACGAGCAGTACTTC.